This is a list of T cell receptor beta chains from one sample in a study of T-cell reconstitution after alpha-beta-depleted transplantation in children. One entry per CDR3 protein, called by TCRdb with MiXCR from the PCR reads. Of 480,000 or so distinct CDR3 sequences in the sample, about 10% were seen once. The sequencing used PBMCs, collected before TCRalphabeta/CD19-depleted stem cell transplant. These receptors came from a child aged 2 to 10 with inherited bone marrow failure, due to receive a stem cell transplant. Each CDR3 is given with its conserved first and last residue. Each record gives: clone size, D gene, V gene, J gene, CDR3 DNA, CDR3 protein. The D gene is left open where the match is weak. Only part of the rows carry a size: once, few, many, or a class if the clone is expanded.

many,NA,TRBV7-9,TRBJ1-1,TGTGCCAGCAGCTTAGGAGGCAGGGTGGACACTGAAGCTTTCTTT,CASSLGGRVDTEAFF
NA,NA,TRBV19,TRBJ2-7,TGTGCCAGTAGTATCATGGCGGGCTACGAGCAGTACTTC,CASSIMAGYEQYF
NA,NA,TRBV20-1,TRBJ2-5,TGCAGTGCTAGAGATTCGGCGTGGGAGACCCAGTACTTC,CSARDSAWETQYF
many,NA,TRBV20-1,TRBJ1-5,TGCAGTGCCCTAAACCCGGTAAGGGGCAATCAGCCCCAGCATTTT,CSALNPVRGNQPQHF
many,NA,TRBV30,TRBJ2-7,TGTGCCTGGAGTGTACTGGGTCTGACCTACGAGCAGTACTTC,CAWSVLGLTYEQYF
many,TRBD1,TRBV30,TRBJ2-7,TGTGCCTGGAGTGTCGGACAGGGGTGGGAGCAGTACTTC,CAWSVGQGWEQYF
many,TRBD1,TRBV15,TRBJ2-1,TGTGCCACCAGCGGTTTACAGGGGCCTACCTACAATGAGCAGTTCTTC,CATSGLQGPTYNEQFF
many,NA,TRBV12-3/TRBV12-4,TRBJ1-1,TGTGCCAGCAGTTTTGGGGCCTGGGCTTTCTTT,CASSFGAWAFF
many,NA,TRBV29-1,TRBJ2-7,TGCAGCGTTTCGAACCGGGACAAATCCCTTTGCCTCGTATACGAGCAGTACTTC,CSVSNRDKSLCLVYEQYF
NA,NA,TRBV29-1,TRBJ2-7,TGCAGCGTACGGGATGTCTACGAGCAGTACTTC,CSVRDVYEQYF
many,NA,TRBV27,TRBJ1-5,TGTGCCAGCAGTTTCCTCCCACAGGGATATCAGCCCCAGCATTTT,CASSFLPQGYQPQHF
many,NA,TRBV5-1,TRBJ1-2,TGCGCCAGCAGCTTAGGGAACTATGGCTACACCTTC,CASSLGNYGYTF
many,TRBD1,TRBV20-1,TRBJ2-2,TGCAGTGCTAGAACAACAGGGGGATACGGGGAGCTGTTTTTT,CSARTTGGYGELFF
NA,TRBD2,TRBV29-1,TRBJ2-1,TGCAGCGTTGACGTGACTAGCGGCAATGAGCAGTTCTTC,CSVDVTSGNEQFF
many,NA,TRBV29-1,TRBJ2-2,TGCAGCGTTGAAGTGTCCACTTTCTCACACACCGGGGAGCTGTTTTTT,CSVEVSTFSHTGELFF
few,NA,TRBV4-3,TRBJ2-1,TGCGCCAGCAGCCAAGAAAGCGGGTACTCCTACAATGAGCAGTTCTTC,CASSQESGYSYNEQFF
few,TRBD1,TRBV18,TRBJ2-5,TGTGCCAGCTCACCAAGGGAACCACAGGGGGTGACCCAGTACTTC,CASSPREPQGVTQYF
NA,NA,TRBV6-1,TRBJ2-5,TGTGCCAGCAGGGATTTAGCGAGGCCGGAGACCCAGTACTTC,CASRDLARPETQYF
many,NA,TRBV12-3/TRBV12-4,TRBJ2-5,TGTGCCAGCAGTCCAGGAGGGACCCAAGAGACCCAGTACTTC,CASSPGGTQETQYF
many,NA,TRBV28,TRBJ1-5,TGTGCCAGCAGTTTGCGGCAGTATAGCAATCAGCCCCAGCATTTT,CASSLRQYSNQPQHF
NA,NA,TRBV5-1,TRBJ2-3,TGCGCCAGCAGCCGCGGGACACGGCGCACAGATACGCAGTATTTT,CASSRGTRRTDTQYF
NA,NA,TRBV10-3,TRBJ2-1,TGTGCCATCAGTGAGTCGGAGCCAGTCAATGAGCAGTTCTTC,CAISESEPVNEQFF
many,NA,TRBV25-1,TRBJ1-2,TGTGCCAGCAGTTTCGTCTTCGGGGTTGGCTACACCTTC,CASSFVFGVGYTF
many,NA,TRBV24-1,TRBJ2-2,TGTGCCACCAGTGATTTGCAAGAGGGGCCCTACACCGGGGAGCTGTTTTTT,CATSDLQEGPYTGELFF